This T cell receptor beta chain was identified in a study of cytomegalovirus exposure and HLA in healthy donors. Vbeta (60) and Jbeta (13) primers were used in the PCR. Profiled with immunoSEQ multiplex PCR; TCRdb holds only in-frame clones, not every one. The sample has roughly 43,000 clones, around three quarters seen once. The germline gives CDR1 SGHAT, CDR2 FQDESV (reference sequence). Trimming removed 1 base at V and 5 bases at J, with 11 bases between. The CDR3 covers 14 residues. Study results and limitations: Among donors in an Asian-associated ancestry cluster, a later analysis reportedly found fewer N-insertions than the approximately 700-donor mean. Other equally common chains were less clonally expanded than HLA-associated TCR beta chains, a later analysis showed. The later analysis indicated that the majority of CMV-associated TCR beta chains appeared HLA-restricted. Reports showed the classifier diagnosing cytomegalovirus status with high specificity and sensitivity.

This clone appeared a few times. Antigen unknown. The sample taken for sequencing was PBMCs. The chain carries TRBV11-1 and TRBJ1-1; D is perhaps TRBD1 (5 bases). The source of this sequence is a man aged 25-45 years in good health and CMV-seronegative. The CDR3 spells CASSLGGELTEAFF. CDR3 nucleotides: TGTGCCAGCAGCTTAGGGGGGGAGTTAACTGAAGCTTTCTTT.